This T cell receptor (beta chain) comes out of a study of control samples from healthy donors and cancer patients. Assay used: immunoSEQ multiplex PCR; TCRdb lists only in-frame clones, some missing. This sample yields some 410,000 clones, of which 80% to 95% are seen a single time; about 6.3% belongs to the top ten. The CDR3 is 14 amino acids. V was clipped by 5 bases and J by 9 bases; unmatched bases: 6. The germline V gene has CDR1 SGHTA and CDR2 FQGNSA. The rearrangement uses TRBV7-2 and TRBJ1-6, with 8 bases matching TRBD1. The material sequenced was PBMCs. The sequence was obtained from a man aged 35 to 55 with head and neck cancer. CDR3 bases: TGTGCCAGCAGCCCCCTCCAGGGGGCTTCACCCCTCCACTTT. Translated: CASSPLQGASPLHF.